Given below is one T cell receptor beta chain in context. V gave up 3 bases and J gave up 4 bases, with 8 bases separating them. Germline V gene data show CDR1 as LGHNT and CDR2 as FRNRAP. This CDR3 region has 13 residues. Two oligonucleotides, mixed equimolar, formed the beta constant-region primer covering TRBC1 and TRBC2. TCRdb processed the UMI-ligation and nested PCR reads anew with MiXCR; each CDR3 protein has one entry. Among 150,000 or so distinct CDR3 sequences, over 15% were seen once, and the ten largest hold approximately 0.13%. This specimen belongs to a study of naive and memory T cell subsets.

This clonotype was sampled from a human donor in good health. V is TRBV12-5 and J is TRBJ2-3; tentative D call: TRBD1 (6 bases). The material sequenced was naive CD4+ T cells from blood. The CDR3: CASGFQGSDTQYF. In DNA form, the CDR3 reads TGTGCTAGTGGTTTCCAGGGGTCAGATACGCAGTATTTT.